This TCR beta chain was retrieved from a study of identical twins (dated by TCRdb to between 2015 and 2016). Regarding the complete study: To test whether fetal clonotypes persist, this study deep-sequenced TCR alpha and beta repertoires from monozygotic twins, from unrelated adults of various ages, and from cord blood. To rule out contamination, replicate twin experiments were performed at different times with different library preparation protocols.

Only healthy Caucasian donors were included. The twin cohort consisted of three pairs of female monozygotic twins, all aged roughly 18 to 30 years. Positive isolation kits from Invitrogen were used to isolate the CD4+ and CD8+ T cell populations. The library relied on 5' RACE. This sample was sequenced with an Illumina HiSeq 2000. Template switching introduced a universal primer binding site; the final cDNA contained a unique molecular identifier, enabling accurate counting of TCR cDNA molecules. Specific primers in the conserved constant-segment region were used to synthesize first-strand cDNA for the TCR alpha and beta chains. To control for contamination, every cDNA library was double barcoded, receiving both a SMART-Mk sample barcode and Illumina barcodes. TruSeq adapter sequences and Illumina sample barcodes were added in two successive PCR steps. Sequencing of the TCR alpha and beta cDNA libraries was done on the Illumina HiSeq platform using custom primers. In the original analysis: Raw reads were processed with MiGEC to extract unique molecular identifiers, and MiXCR was used to determine CDR3 positions. Recombination models were inferred per individual with the repgenHMM and IGoR tools using an EM algorithm. The analysis of shared clonotypes was done with the tcR package in R, with sharing normalized by the product of cloneset sizes. To study raw recombination without the effects of thymic and clonal selection, out-of-frame nonproductive sequences were analyzed. TCRdb reprocessing: public reads trimmed at Q25 with fastp, clones called with MiXCR, in-frame beta chains kept. Each CDR3 protein gets just one entry, which takes the most common genes and DNA from the rows behind it. None of the V and J calls come from the authors' own analysis; TCRdb made them. Present in this sample are about 240,000 distinct CDR3 sequences, 7.5% of which were seen just once. Clones ranked in the top ten supply under 7% of the sample.

In the case of this clonotype: It lacks a known antigen. The sample holds no much larger clone one base away, and base qualities are not on file.

General conclusions and limits of the study: In beta out-of-frame sequences, excess twin sharing was weaker, because having fewer shared sequences lowered the signal-to-noise ratio. Out-of-frame TCR alpha sharing in monozygotic twins was systematically underestimated by recombination models, whereas sharing between unrelated individuals was in agreement with the recombination models. Out-of-frame TCR alpha sequences shared between twins showed an excess of low generation-probability sequences compared with coincidental sharing between unrelated individuals. Abundant cord blood beta clonotypes had fewer insertions, young adult naive repertoires showed a similar but weaker trend, and memory repertoires showed no such trend. Because the same donors could not be followed over many years, conclusions were based on cross-sectional statistical analysis. Invariant T cells such as MAIT and iNKT could partly confound zero-insertion analyses, though diverse VJ usage argued against this for most clonotypes.

Reading the germline V gene (reference sequence) gives CDR1 DFQATT and CDR2 SNEGSKA. The CDR3 measures 15 amino acids from cysteine to phenylalanine. Only the CDR3 portion is preserved as DNA: 45 bases, with reading frame beginning at the first base. Clipping removes 3 bases from V and 4 bases from J, with 5 as the unmatched junction base count. These data also featured in a second study, about yellow fever vaccine responses in identical twins. In that second paper, the authors write: The T cell response to vaccination in identical twins was reported by the authors to appear partly convergent and partly personalized. The study precisely tracked vaccine-responding T cell clones in identical twins.

This chain joins TRBV20-1 to TRBJ2-1; 11 central bases correspond to TRBD2. The source material was CD8+ T cells sorted from blood. The TCR sequence derives from a woman aged 18-29 years in good health. CDR3 region: CSARELAGDYNEQFF. The nucleotide sequence reads TGCAGTGCTAGGGAACTAGCGGGGGATTACAATGAGCAGTTCTTC.